This T cell receptor beta chain was found in a study of human T cells and chemical hapten exposure. About the research overall: In the sensitization step, 2% DPC was placed on approximately 2 cm by approximately 2 cm of upper inner arm skin. Scalp application of diphenylcyclopropenone was performed weekly in patients across the entire approximately 24-week study.

This clonotype was found many times. In the original analysis: Across samples, TCR counts had a median of roughly 96,000 and ranged from roughly 23,224 to 690,600. Each CDR3 protein gets one entry after TCRdb re-called the RACE reads with MiXCR. TCRdb's processing, not the authors', yielded these V and J calls. The table lists under 450,000 distinct CDR3 sequences, around 6% of them singletons. Time point here: patch test 2, 6 weeks after DPC sensitization. The sample's treatment: therapeutic diphenylcyclopropenone sensitization with weekly scalp DPC. The germline V and J ends were trimmed by 5 bases and 6 bases, with 11 bases remaining between them. The CDR3 has 12 amino acids. Germline V gene sequence: CDR1 SQVTM, CDR2 ANQGSEA.

The genes are TRBV29-1 and TRBJ1-5; no firm D call. The TCR originated in a woman in her late teens or twenties with alopecia areata. Some clones in this sample may be carry-over from other donors' samples. This specimen was whole blood, taken in connection with sensitization to the hapten diphenylcyclopropenone (DPC). CDR3 bases: TGCAGCGTTCTCTTCGGCGGTCAGCCCCAGCATTTT. Its translation is CSVLFGGQPQHF.